This TCR beta chain derives from a study of control samples from healthy donors and cancer patients. Assay: immunoSEQ multiplex PCR; the TCRdb copy retains only in-frame clones and omits some. The sample has about 120,000 clones; roughly 88% are singletons. Sequences were obtained from blood. The sequence was collected from a man in his forties in good health.

Here the CDR3 DNA reads TGCGCCAGCAGCACAGAGCGGGCCCCTGAAGCTTTCTTT. The encoded protein is CASSTERAPEAFF. The chain recombines TRBV5-1 with TRBJ1-1; D unresolved. This CDR3 has 13 residues. The V gene lost 4 bases and the J gene lost 6 bases, with 13 bases spanning the gap. Looked up from germline, CDR1 is SGHRS and CDR2 is YFSETQ.